These 20 T cell receptor beta chains originate from one sample sequenced in a study of OX40 agonist ivuxolimab in advanced cancers. Produced via immunoSEQ multiplex PCR; TCRdb's table is partial and in-frame only. The sample lists about 75,000 clones; more than 80% were seen once. Sequencing used CD4+ or CD8+ T cells sorted from blood, obtained in a trial of the OX40 agonist ivuxolimab. The receptors shown here come from an adult with an advanced solid tumor such as melanoma, head and neck, liver or kidney cancer.

J is TRBJ2-3 and V is TRBV7-9; no clear D. Trimming left V 1 base short and J 2 bases short, with 7 bases between. Germline V gives CDR1 SEHNR, CDR2 FQNEAQ (reference sequence). The CDR3 loop spans 14 amino acids. CDR3 sequence reads: CASSLEQFTDTQYF. CDR3 nucleotide sequence: TGTGCCAGCAGCTTAGAACAGTTCACAGATACGCAGTATTTT.

This clone was seen once. The chain links TRBV18 to TRBJ1-6, with unresolved D. The CDR3 consists of 15 residues. CDR1 and CDR2 (germline): KGHSH, LQKENI. V dropped 4 bases and J dropped 0 bases, with 7 bases sitting between them. The CDR3 region is CASSLGDSYNSPLHF. In nucleotides, the CDR3 is TGTGCCAGCTCACTCGGGGACTCCTATAATTCACCCCTCCACTTT.

The chain links TRBV25-1 to TRBJ2-2; 9 nucleotides align to TRBD1. The germline V gene encodes CDR1 MGHDK and CDR2 SYGVNS. Trimming cost V 6 bases and J 9 bases; bases outside gene matches: 5. The CDR3 is made up of 13 amino acids. As DNA, the CDR3 is TGTGCCAGCAGCGGGACAGGGTTCCGGGAGCTGTTTTTT. This gives the protein CASSGTGFRELFF. The variable domain in full, with the rest retrieved from reference TRBV25-1 and TRBJ2-2, is EADIYQTPRYLVIGTGKKITLECSQTMGHDKMYWYQQDPGMELHLIHYSYGVNSTEKGDLSSESTVSRIRTEHFPLTLESARPSHTSQYLCASSGTGFRELFFGEGSRLTVL.

The chain carries TRBV7-2 and TRBJ2-1; 11 bases are a match to TRBD1. This CDR3 is built from 16 residues. J was trimmed by 8 bases and V by 6 bases; bases with no gene match: 12. Per the germline V gene, CDR1 is SGHTA and CDR2 is FQGNSA. For the CDR3, the DNA is TGTGCCAGCAGTCAGCCGGGACAGGGGGGCTTGGATGAGCAGTTCTTC. This translates into CASSQPGQGGLDEQFF. The entire variable domain, with the rest obtained from reference TRBV7-2 and TRBJ2-1, is as follows: GAGVSQSPSNKVTEKGKDVELRCDPISGHTALYWYRQSLGQGLEFLIYFQGNSAPDKSGLPSDRFSAERTGGSVSTLTIQRTQQEDSAVYLCASSQPGQGGLDEQFFGPGTRLTVL.

As concerns this clone: The CDR3 end shows no conserved phenylalanine or tryptophan, and so a read error is likely. No DNA is shown, since the ends of the CDR3 on it are uncertain; the CDR3 is the one TCRdb lists. The V gene is TRBV7-9, the J gene TRBJ1-1; the table calls TRBD1, which could not be checked here. Germline-derived CDR1 and CDR2 are SEHNR and FQNEAQ (reference sequence). The CDR3 comprises 11 residues, both ends counted. The CDR3 region is CASSLRTDGIL.

J is TRBJ2-7 and V is TRBV9; maybe TRBD2 (7 bases). This CDR3 has 15 amino acids. Germline CDR1 SGDLS, CDR2 YYNGEE. V was pared by 0 bases and J by 4 bases, with 14 bases between. The CDR3 nucleotides are TGTGCCAGCAGCGTAGAGGACAGCGGGGAGTACGAGCAGTACTTC. Its translation is CASSVEDSGEYEQYF.

CDR3 nucleotide sequence: TGTGCCAGCAGCTTAGGGGGGGCAGCTCTAGGACCCCAGCATTTT. This translates into CASSLGGAALGPQHF. The genes are TRBV7-2 and TRBJ1-5, with D possibly matching TRBD1 (6 bases). This CDR3 is 15 amino acids long. Per germline, CDR1 SGHTA and CDR2 FQGNSA. Trimming removed 1 base from V and 10 bases from J, with 17 bases in between.

In DNA form, the CDR3 reads TGTGCCAGCAGCCCAAAGCGGGGGCCCGTTACCGGGGAGCTGTTTTTT. Translating it yields CASSPKRGPVTGELFF. The chain is built from TRBV7-2 and TRBJ2-2; 8 bases are a match to TRBD2. Germline V gene lookup returns CDR1 SGHTA and CDR2 FQGNSA. J gave up 5 bases and V 5 bases, and 10 bases lay outside the gene matches. The CDR3 length is 16 residues.

The chain combines TRBV4-3 with TRBJ1-2; the match to TRBD1 covers 7 bases. This CDR3 is 14 amino acids long. Germline V gene sequence: CDR1 LGHNA, CDR2 YSLEER. The V gene end was trimmed by 0 bases and the J gene end by 3 bases; junction bases not matched to a gene: 1. In DNA, the CDR3 is TGCGCCAGCAGCCAAGAGACAGGGTACTATGGCTACACCTTC. Encoded protein: CASSQETGYYGYTF.

The gene calls are TRBV7-9 and TRBJ2-5, with D possibly matching TRBD1 (6 bases). The germline gives CDR1 SEHNR, CDR2 FQNEAQ (reference sequence). Trimming took 5 bases from V and 2 from J, leaving 9 bases between them. This CDR3 has 13 residues. The CDR3 loop is CASSEGQQETQYF. Written as DNA, the CDR3 is TGTGCCAGCAGCGAAGGACAGCAAGAGACCCAGTACTTC.

This clone was seen a handful of times. This specimen includes other DNA sequences encoding the same CDR3. This chain connects TRBV7-9 to TRBJ2-3, with 13 bases identical to TRBD2. CDR3 length: 16 residues. Germline V gene lookup returns CDR1 SEHNR and CDR2 FQNEAQ (reference sequence). V gave up 4 bases and J gave up 3 bases; unmatched junction bases: 4. CDR3 region: CASSSRTSGGTDTQYF. CDR3 bases: TGTGCCAGCAGCTCCCGGACTAGCGGGGGAACAGATACGCAGTATTTT.

J is TRBJ2-5 and V is TRBV5-1; D perhaps matches TRBD2 (6 bases). With 2 bases removed from V and 1 base from J, the gap between germline ends came to 12 bases. The CDR3 contains 15 residues. The germline CDR1 and CDR2 sequences are SGHRS and YFSETQ. Here the CDR3 DNA reads TGCGCCAGCAGCTTTGCGGGACTGGCCCAAGAGACCCAGTACTTC. This sequence encodes CASSFAGLAQETQYF.

The genes are TRBV7-3 and TRBJ2-1; the D is unclear. The CDR3 is made up of 13 amino acids. CDR1 is SGHTA, CDR2 FQGTGA, per germline. V was clipped by 5 bases and J by 5 bases, with 10 bases between them. CDR3 residues: CASSIGPNNEQFF. CDR3 DNA sequence: TGTGCCAGCAGCATCGGGCCCAACAATGAGCAGTTCTTC.

The chain is built from TRBV5-4 and TRBJ2-5; 10 bases map to TRBD2. The CDR3 covers 15 residues. Germline assignment: CDR1 SGHNT and CDR2 YYREEE (reference sequence). Trimming at V came to 2 bases and at J to 0 bases, leaving 1 base not matched to a gene. The CDR3 DNA is TGTGCCAGCAGCTTTAGCGGGGGGTACCAAGAGACCCAGTACTTC. This encodes CASSFSGGYQETQYF.

The rearrangement links TRBV10-3 to TRBJ1-6; D gene unclear. V was shortened by 10 bases and J by 10 bases, with 23 bases between the two germline ends. Per germline, CDR1 ENHRY and CDR2 SYGVKD. CDR3 size: 15 residues. The CDR3 sequence is CATLGSDRLGSPLHF. For the CDR3, the DNA is TGTGCCACCCTGGGGAGTGACCGCCTGGGGTCACCCCTCCACTTT.

The rearrangement links TRBV6-5 to TRBJ1-4, with D possibly TRBD1 on 6 matching bases. Trimming left V 6 bases short and J 7 bases short, with 12 bases between. Germline CDR1 MNHEY, CDR2 SVGAGI. The CDR3 has 13 amino acids. The CDR3 region is CASRSGASEKLFF. DNA for the CDR3: TGTGCCAGCAGGTCGGGGGCTTCTGAAAAACTGTTTTTT.

The CDR3 DNA reads as TGTGCCAGCAGTGAACATGGCACCCCCACCGGGGAGCTGTTTTTT. Protein: CASSEHGTPTGELFF. The V call is TRBV6-1, the J call TRBJ2-2; D unresolved. CDR1 is MNHNS and CDR2 is SASEGT in the germline V gene. V was pared by 2 bases and J by 4 bases, with 11 bases between. The CDR3 consists of 15 residues.

The chain has TRBV10-3 and TRBJ1-5; D call uncertain. The CDR3 extends over 15 amino acids. CDR1 is ENHRY, CDR2 SYGVKD, per germline. Trimming cost V 5 bases and J 7 bases, with 18 bases left between them. Here the CDR3 reads CAISISVPRWQPQHF. Here the CDR3 DNA reads TGTGCCATCAGTATTTCGGTCCCCCGGTGGCAGCCCCAGCATTTT.

This chain connects TRBV27 to TRBJ1-2; no clear D. The CDR3 spans 13 residues. V lost 2 bases and J 8 bases, leaving 12 bases between the germline ends. From germline, CDR1 is MNHEY and CDR2 SMNVEV (reference sequence). The CDR3 DNA follows: TGTGCCAGCAGTTTAGAGGGCTTTTTCGGCTACACCTTC. Its translation is CASSLEGFFGYTF.

This clone was counted only a few times. This chain uses TRBV28 with TRBJ2-7; 7 bases fit TRBD1. Germline V CDR1 and CDR2: MDHEN, SYDVKM. The V and J ends lost 2 bases and 4 bases, in that order; junction bases with no gene match: 8. CDR3 length: 15 residues. The DNA of the CDR3 is TGTGCCAGCAGTTTACCAGGGACAGTACGATACGAGCAGTACTTC. Its protein product is CASSLPGTVRYEQYF. The full variable domain, with the rest looked up from reference TRBV28 and TRBJ2-7, is DVKVTQSSRYLVKRTGEKVFLECVQDMDHENMFWYRQDPGLGLRLIYFSYDVKMKEKGDIPEGYSVSREKKERFSLILESASTNQTSMYLCASSLPGTVRYEQYFGPGTRLTVT.